This T cell receptor (beta chain) was captured by sequencing in a study of blood T cells in healthy people across ages. Study observations and caveats: Naive T cell percentage and TCR beta diversity correlated strongly.

With regard to this clonotype: Antigen: not known.

Next came a second PCR, run for roughly 6 to 11 cycles, which used a sample-barcoded 5' primer along with a J-beta primer mix. MiXCR, run by TCRdb on the 5' RACE reads, gives a single entry per CDR3 protein. The table has 1.8 million or so distinct CDR3 sequences, around 42% seen once. The specimen was blood. The clonotype originates from a human donor in good health.

As DNA, the CDR3 is TGTGCCAGCAGTTCACTCACCGGGGGAAAAGAGACCCAGTACTTC. Translating it yields CASSSLTGGKETQYF. This chain connects TRBV12-3 or TRBV12-4 to TRBJ2-5, with D maybe TRBD2 (6 bases). V was pared by 4 bases and J by 3 bases, with 15 bases between. The CDR3 sequence is 15 residues long.